A selection of T cell receptor beta chains follows, all from one sample in a study of CD4 T cell repertoires in COVID-19. TCRdb's table, derived via immunoSEQ multiplex PCR, lists solely in-frame clones and lacks some. The sample carries approximately 1,400 clones, around 15% recorded once. For these TCRs, the target antigens are not known. Material: central memory CD4+ T cells, cultured in vitro, obtained after recovery from COVID-19. The receptor set was obtained from a human donor who had COVID-19. The conserved cysteine and the conserved F or W are not part of the CDR3 here.

V gene | CDR3 length | CDR3 protein
TRBV6-6 | 12 | ASSYSELNTEAF
TRBV11-2 | 14 | ASSLGQGNYNSPLH
TRBV14 | 12 | ASSPRTLTGELF
TRBV29-1 | 13 | SVRPGTANTGELF
TRBV7-9 | 13 | ASSFGRRDNEKLF
TRBV5-1 | 13 | ASSLMTYRNTEAF
TRBV10-3 | 16 | AISESGTSGGSYNEQF
TRBV3-1/TRBV3-2 | 11 | ASSQAGGNTIY
TRBV5-6 | 11 | ASSPGRRETQY
TRBV6-2/TRBV6-3 | 14 | ASSQDRVLMNTEAF
TRBV6-2/TRBV6-3 | 14 | ASSHARGRLNTEAF
TRBV19 | 13 | ASSKGSGGTDTQY
TRBV10-3 | 12 | AIKRDSVNTEAF
TRBV7-2 | 14 | ASSSNRDFSGNTIY
TRBV3-1/TRBV3-2 | 12 | ASSTPQGNYGYT
TRBV10-3 | 14 | AISDAGTKGKDTQY
TRBV7-9 | 17 | ASSFLGGGLASSTDTQY
TRBV3-1/TRBV3-2 | 11 | ASSQGDRGVAF
TRBV6-2/TRBV6-3 | 13 | ASSYQGLVTGELF
TRBV28 | 12 | ASSLSGYSYEQY
TRBV23-1 | 13 | ASSHTWHYQETQY
TRBV7-9 | 13 | ASSLGQVGDYEQY
TRBV5-6 | 11 | ASSWTRRGEAF
TRBV9 | 11 | ASSAGPQETQY
TRBV6-5 | 11 | ASRRQGGTEAF
TRBV7-9 | 12 | ASSFRGISYEQY